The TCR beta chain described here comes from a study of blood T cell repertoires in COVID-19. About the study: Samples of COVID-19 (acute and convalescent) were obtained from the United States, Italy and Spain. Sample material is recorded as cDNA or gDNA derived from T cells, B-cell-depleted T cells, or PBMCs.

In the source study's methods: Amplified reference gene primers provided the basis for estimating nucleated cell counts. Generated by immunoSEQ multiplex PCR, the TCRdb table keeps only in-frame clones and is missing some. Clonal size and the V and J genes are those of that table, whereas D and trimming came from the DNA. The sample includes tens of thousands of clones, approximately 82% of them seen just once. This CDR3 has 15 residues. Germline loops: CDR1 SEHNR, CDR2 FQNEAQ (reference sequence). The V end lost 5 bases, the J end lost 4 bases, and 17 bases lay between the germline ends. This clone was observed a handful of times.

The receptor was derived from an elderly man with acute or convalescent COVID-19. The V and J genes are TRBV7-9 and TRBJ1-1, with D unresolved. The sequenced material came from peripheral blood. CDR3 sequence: CASSPPNIGGTEAFF. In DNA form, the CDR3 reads TGTGCCAGCAGCCCACCAAACATAGGAGGCACTGAAGCTTTCTTT.